This paragraph reports one T cell receptor beta chain. Different DNA sequences within this sample yield the same CDR3. The sample is drawn from a study of cytomegalovirus exposure and HLA in healthy donors. Both 60 Vbeta primers and 13 Jbeta primers went into the PCR. Profiling relied on immunoSEQ multiplex PCR, and the TCRdb table lists in-frame clones only, not all of them. Of roughly 100,000 clones listed, around 60% are singletons. Trimming took 5 bases from V and 4 from J, leaving 11 bases between them. Germline CDR1 reads SGHVS; CDR2 reads FNYEAQ. The CDR3 is 14 residues long. Sequenced input: PBMCs. The sequence was collected from a woman aged 45-65 years in good health and CMV-seronegative. The chain employs TRBV7-6 and TRBJ2-2; D is perhaps TRBD1 (6 bases). The CDR3 nucleotides are TGTGCCAGCAGCCTCGGACAGACCACCGGGGAGCTGTTTTTT. It is translated as CASSLGQTTGELFF.